The sequence of this T cell receptor beta chain was determined in a study of OX40 agonist ivuxolimab in advanced cancers. For the study at large: It was ivuxolimab, an agonistic anti-OX40 (CD134) antibody, that patients were treated with. The study gave patients intravenous ivuxolimab at 0.01 to 10 mg/kg every 2 weeks.

Generated by immunoSEQ multiplex PCR, the TCRdb table keeps only in-frame clones and is missing some. The sample lists tens of thousands of clones; about four fifths were seen once. The table lists this clone with a few counts. Antigen specificity is unknown. The CDR3 extends over 15 amino acids. V was clipped by 3 bases and J by 6 bases, with 18 bases between them. Germline values: CDR1 MNHNS, CDR2 SASEGT. Study results and limitations: More expanded clones were seen, on average, in CD8+ T cells than in CD4+.

The receptor was isolated from an adult with an advanced solid tumor such as melanoma, head and neck, liver or kidney cancer. Sequenced material: CD4+ or CD8+ T cells sorted from blood, taken in a trial of the OX40 agonist ivuxolimab. V usage is TRBV6-1 and J usage is TRBJ2-7; D might be TRBD2 (6 bases). The CDR3: CASSDQGLSAGEQYF. The CDR3, as DNA: TGTGCCAGCAGTGATCAGGGACTCTCCGCGGGCGAGCAGTACTTC.